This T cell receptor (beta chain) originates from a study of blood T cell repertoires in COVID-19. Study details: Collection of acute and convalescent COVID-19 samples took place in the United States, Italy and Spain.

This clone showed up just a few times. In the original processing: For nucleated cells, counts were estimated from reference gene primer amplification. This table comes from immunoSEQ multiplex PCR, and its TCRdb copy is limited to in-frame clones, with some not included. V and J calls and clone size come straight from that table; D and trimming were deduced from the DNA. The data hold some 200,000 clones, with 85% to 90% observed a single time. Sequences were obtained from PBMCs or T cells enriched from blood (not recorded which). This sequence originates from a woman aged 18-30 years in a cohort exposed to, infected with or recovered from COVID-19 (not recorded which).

The CDR3 nucleotides read TGTGCCAGCAGCCCTCCGACTAGCGGGGAAACCTACGAGCAGTACTTC. Protein sequence: CASSPPTSGETYEQYF. The V and J genes are TRBV6-6 and TRBJ2-7; 11 bases match TRBD2. V shed 6 bases, J shed 2 bases, and the junction held 9 bases outside the gene matches. The CDR3 sequence is 16 residues long. CDR1 is MNHNY and CDR2 is SVGAGI in the germline V gene (reference sequence).